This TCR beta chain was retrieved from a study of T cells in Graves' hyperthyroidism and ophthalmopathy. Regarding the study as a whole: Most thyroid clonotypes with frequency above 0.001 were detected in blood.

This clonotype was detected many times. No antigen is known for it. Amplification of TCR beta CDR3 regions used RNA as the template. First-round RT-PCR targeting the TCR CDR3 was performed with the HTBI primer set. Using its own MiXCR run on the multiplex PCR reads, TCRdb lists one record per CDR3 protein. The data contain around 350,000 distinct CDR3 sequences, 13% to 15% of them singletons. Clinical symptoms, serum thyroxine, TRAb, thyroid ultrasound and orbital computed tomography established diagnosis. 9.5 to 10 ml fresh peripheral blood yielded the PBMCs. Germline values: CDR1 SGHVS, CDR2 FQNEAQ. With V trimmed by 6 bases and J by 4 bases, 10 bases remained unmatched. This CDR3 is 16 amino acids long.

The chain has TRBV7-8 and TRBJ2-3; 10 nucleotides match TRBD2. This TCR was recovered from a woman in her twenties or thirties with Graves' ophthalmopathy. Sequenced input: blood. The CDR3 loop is CASRIKRGGVSDTQYF. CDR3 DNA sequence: TGTGCCAGCAGGATAAAGCGGGGGGGAGTCTCAGATACGCAGTATTTT. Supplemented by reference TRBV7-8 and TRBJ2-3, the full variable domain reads GAGVSQSPRYKVAKRGQDVALRCDPISGHVSLFWYQQALGQGPEFLTYFQNEAQLDKSGLPSDRFFAERPEGSVSTLKIQRTQQEDSAVYLCASRIKRGGVSDTQYFGPGTRLTVL.